This TCR beta chain emerged from a study of CD4 T cells in relation to SARS-CoV-2 and coronaviruses (dated by TCRdb to about 2021). With regard to the full study: In the ViraFEST assay, PBMCs were cultured with antigen for approximately eleven days, after which TCR beta CDR3s were sequenced to identify clonal expansions specific to the antigen. An HIV-1 Nef peptide pool or a culture without peptide was used as the negative reference condition. Patient-derived lymphoblastoid cell lines were used to map the HLA restriction of shared crossreactive spike epitopes. Memory CD4+ T cell crossreactivity between SARS-CoV-2 and common cold coronavirus spike proteins was assessed at the TCR clonotype level in the study. The Adaptive Biotechnologies TCR-sequencing kit was used for samples from a few pre-COVID donors and for the naive versus memory experiments, whereas the other data were Illumina-based. A different TCR-beta assay, based on Illumina, was used to sequence expansion assays from other donors in the study.

Overall study outcomes, separate from this receptor: Pre-pandemic and post-infection samples were not both contributed by any donor, so tracing of the source of pre-existing responses was limited. The study was limited by small numbers of patients and tested TCRs. Roughly 67% of donors had memory CD4+ clonotypes that crossrecognized SARS-CoV-2 and at least one common cold coronavirus spike. Crossreactivity analysis centred on spike protein, so crossreactivity against other viral proteins was not assessed. Compared with monoreactive clones, crossreactive clones had significantly weaker SARS-CoV-2-driven expansion, a result consistent with antigenic imprinting.

The receptor library was made with the immunoSEQ multiplex PCR assay. As for the original processing: During preprocessing, nonproductive sequences were removed, as were CDR3s that did not start with C, did not end with F or W, or were shorter than 7 amino acids. Antigen-specific clonotypes were called with the MANAFEST web app on the basis of expansion relative to the reference and to other culture wells. A clone was considered positive if significant expansion relative to the reference culture was observed in 2 of 3 replicate wells at an FDR below 0.05. A further requirement for positive clones was significant expansion compared with all other tandem wells, along with an odds ratio above 5. After three terminal residues were trimmed from each end, CDR3 homology was quantified as pairwise Levenshtein distance using the stringdist R package. In TCRdb, the immuneACCESS table is reduced to in-frame sequences with V and J assigned. These tables do not hold every clone; where another copy was compared, an unresolved V gene accounts for under half, and the others remain unexplained. The V and J calls and clone size were taken over from that table, and D and trimming were inferred from the DNA. The sample data list around 21,000 clones, and under 70% of these were observed just once. Of the sample, approximately 9.9% is held by the ten largest clones.

V lost 6 bases and J lost 6 bases, and the count of bases not matched to a germline gene is 8. The CDR3 covers 13 residues, taking in both the cysteine and the phenylalanine. Only the CDR3 DNA stays, 39 bases, in frame from base 1. CDR1 MNHNY and CDR2 SVGAGI are derived from the germline V gene (reference sequence). With regard to this clone: Its antigen target is currently unknown. Per-nucleotide qualities are absent, and no much larger clonotype sits a single base away.

CD4+ T cells from unexposed donors were collected before the COVID-19 pandemic (2011-2018). Following 10 days of culture, the EasySep CD4+ T cell isolation kit was used to isolate CD4+ T cells. As cell numbers permitted, CD4+ T cells from unexposed donors were tested for reactivity to SARS-CoV-2 S and N and to four common cold coronavirus spike pools. Each well held more than 1.5 million PBMCs cultured in IMDM containing around 5% human AB serum and 10 IU/ml IL-2. Half of the culture medium was replaced with fresh IL-2-containing medium on days 3 and 7. In general, every peptide culture condition was set up in three replicate wells. Leukapheresis product for the unexposed donors was bought commercially. PBMCs were isolated from leukapheresis product or whole blood by Ficoll-Paque PLUS gradient centrifugation. The PBMCs went either fresh into the expansion assay or into cryopreservation at -140 degrees C. The QIAamp Micro DNA Kit was used to extract genomic DNA from the CD4+ T cells.

The source of this sequence is a human donor in good health. Sequenced: CD4+ T cells from PBMCs, cultured in vitro. The chain uses TRBV6-6 and TRBJ2-7; 7 nucleotides in the junction match TRBD1. The DNA reads TGTGCCAGCAGCCTACAGGGGAACCTCGAGCAGTACTTC. This yields the protein CASSLQGNLEQYF.